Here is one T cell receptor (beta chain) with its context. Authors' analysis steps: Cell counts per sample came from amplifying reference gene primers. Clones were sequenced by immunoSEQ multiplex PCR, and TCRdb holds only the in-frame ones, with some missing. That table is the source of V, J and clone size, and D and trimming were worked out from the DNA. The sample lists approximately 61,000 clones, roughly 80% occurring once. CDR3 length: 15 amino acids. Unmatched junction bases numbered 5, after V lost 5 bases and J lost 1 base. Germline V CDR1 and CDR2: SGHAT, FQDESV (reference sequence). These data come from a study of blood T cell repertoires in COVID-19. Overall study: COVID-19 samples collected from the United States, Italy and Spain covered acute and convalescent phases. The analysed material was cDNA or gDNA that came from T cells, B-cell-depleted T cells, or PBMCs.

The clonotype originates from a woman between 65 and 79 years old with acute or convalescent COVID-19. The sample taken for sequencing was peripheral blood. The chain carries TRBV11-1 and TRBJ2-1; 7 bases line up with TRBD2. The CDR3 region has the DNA TGTGCCAGCAGCCCTTGGGGACTATCCTACAATGAGCAGTTCTTC. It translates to CASSPWGLSYNEQFF.